Following are 8 T cell receptor beta chains from one sample sequenced in a study of T cell clonotyping in hematopoietic cell transplantation. Sample time point: recipient sample about 28 days before transplant, after cytoreduction. Repertoires were generated with immunoSEQ multiplex PCR, while TCRdb's copy carries only in-frame clones and drops some. In the table there are about 13,000 clones, around four fifths of which are singletons. This material consisted of peripheral blood mononuclear cells, taken before stem cell transplant. Source of these receptors: a man aged 60 to 75 with acute myeloid leukemia. Some clones in this sample may be carry-over from other donors' samples.

The V call is TRBV5-1, the J call TRBJ2-1; 9 bases agree with TRBD1. The germline V gene encodes CDR1 SGHRS and CDR2 YFSETQ. The CDR3 extends over 15 amino acids. Trimming removed 6 bases from V and 7 bases from J; junction bases left unmatched: 11. The CDR3 spells CASTQQGALGNEQFF. The CDR3 DNA is TGCGCCAGCACCCAACAGGGGGCGTTAGGGAATGAGCAGTTCTTC.

The chain employs TRBV19 and TRBJ2-7; 7 bases line up with TRBD2. Germline values: CDR1 LNHDA, CDR2 SQIVND (reference sequence). The CDR3 loop spans 14 amino acids. V was clipped by 5 bases and J by 7 bases; unmatched bases: 11. The CDR3 DNA reads TGTGCCAGTAGTTCTGGCGGGGGTGCGGGGGAGCAGTACTTC. This translates into CASSSGGGAGEQYF.

The sample holds one count of this clone. V gene TRBV19 combines with J gene TRBJ1-1, with D possibly being TRBD1 (6 bases). The CDR3 consists of 14 residues. V gave up 6 bases and J gave up 2 bases, with 13 bases separating them. The germline V gene has CDR1 LNHDA and CDR2 SQIVND (reference sequence). The CDR3 sequence: CASRADSHNTEAFF. The DNA of the CDR3 is TGTGCCAGTAGGGCGGACAGTCATAACACTGAAGCTTTCTTT.

This rearrangement joins TRBV2 to TRBJ2-2, with 8 bases lining up with TRBD2. The CDR3 has 15 residues. Germline assignment: CDR1 SNHLY and CDR2 FYNNEI. V was clipped by 4 bases and J by 0 bases; unmatched bases: 1. CDR3 DNA sequence: TGTGCCAGCAGTGGACTAGCGACGAACACCGGGGAGCTGTTTTTT. Amino acids: CASSGLATNTGELFF. Drawing the rest from reference TRBV2 and TRBJ2-2, the complete variable domain is EPEVTQTPSHQVTQMGQEVILRCVPISNHLYFYWYRQILGQKVEFLVSFYNNEISEKSEIFDDQFSVERPDGSNFTLKIRSTKLEDSAMYFCASSGLATNTGELFFGEGSRLTVL.

The J gene is TRBJ1-1, the V gene TRBV7-7, with no clear D. Trimming pared 5 bases from V and 3 bases from J, leaving 16 bases between. Germline V gives CDR1 SSHAT, CDR2 FNYEAQ (reference sequence). The CDR3 loop spans 15 amino acids. The DNA of the CDR3 is TGTGCCAGCAGCCCACGGGCCGGGAGTGACACTGAAGCTTTCTTT. Its protein product is CASSPRAGSDTEAFF.

The chain links TRBV14 to TRBJ2-3; 7 bases align to TRBD1. Germline V gives CDR1 SGHDN, CDR2 FVKESK. Losses at the gene ends were 4 bases for V and 2 bases for J; bases not matched to a gene: 3. The CDR3 is made up of 14 amino acids. The CDR3 nucleotides read TGTGCCAGCAGCCTGGGACAGTTCACAGATACGCAGTATTTT. Protein sequence: CASSLGQFTDTQYF.

V usage is TRBV5-1 and J usage is TRBJ2-5, with 10 bases that match TRBD2. This CDR3 has 15 amino acids. Germline V CDR1 and CDR2: SGHRS, YFSETQ. J was trimmed by 1 base and V by 5 bases; bases with no gene match: 5. As DNA, the CDR3 is TGCGCCAGCAGGGTTAGCGGGGGGAGCCAAGAGACCCAGTACTTC. Translation: CASRVSGGSQETQYF.

The chain has TRBV7-9 and TRBJ1-1, with unresolved D. The CDR3 has 13 amino acids. CDR1 is SEHNR and CDR2 is FQNEAQ in the germline V gene (reference sequence). V lost 11 bases to trimming and J lost 2 bases, with 15 bases between them. CDR3 loop: CASDREGNTEAFF. For the CDR3, the DNA is TGTGCCTCAGACCGCGAGGGAAACACTGAAGCTTTCTTT. Filled out from reference TRBV7-9 and TRBJ1-1, the complete variable domain reads DTGVSQNPRHKITKRGQNVTFRCDPISEHNRLYWYRQTLGQGPEFLTYFQNEAQLEKSRLLSDRFSAERPKGSFSTLEIQRTEQGDSAMYLCASDREGNTEAFFGQGTRLTVV.